Listed below are T cell receptor beta chains from one sample, sequenced in a study of regulatory T cells in long-lasting Graves disease. In TCRdb, the multiplex PCR reads were re-called with MiXCR into one record per CDR3 protein. Found here are roughly 450,000 distinct CDR3 sequences, around a quarter of them singletons; the top ten hold approximately 25%. Specimen: peripheral blood mononuclear cells (PBMCs), collected when the disease was refractory, from a patient treated with antithyroid drugs. The receptors shown here come from a female donor with Graves disease. Each CDR3 is given without its conserved first and last residue. The order of the fields is J gene, D gene, V gene, CDR3 protein. D genes are given only for firm matches.

j_call: TRBJ1-2; d_call: -; v_call: TRBV5-6; cdr3_aa: ASSLPQPTNYGYT
j_call: TRBJ1-5; d_call: -; v_call: TRBV18; cdr3_aa: ASSPGQFNQPQH
j_call: TRBJ2-1; d_call: TRBD2; v_call: TRBV9; cdr3_aa: ASSVESSGSAEQF
j_call: TRBJ1-4; d_call: -; v_call: TRBV19; cdr3_aa: ASSIGRLELF
j_call: TRBJ1-2; d_call: -; v_call: TRBV19; cdr3_aa: ASRITLGAGYGYT
j_call: TRBJ2-3; d_call: -; v_call: TRBV11-2; cdr3_aa: ASSLVEGGTDTQY
j_call: TRBJ1-1; d_call: TRBD1; v_call: TRBV4-1; cdr3_aa: ASSQASGGFTEAF
j_call: TRBJ1-2; d_call: -; v_call: TRBV7-2; cdr3_aa: ASSLAPGAGYGYT
j_call: TRBJ2-1; d_call: -; v_call: TRBV12-3/TRBV12-4; cdr3_aa: ASSLLLRGGRKSYNEQF
j_call: TRBJ2-5; d_call: -; v_call: TRBV19; cdr3_aa: ASSQGTWTQY
j_call: TRBJ2-6; d_call: -; v_call: TRBV30; cdr3_aa: AWRPKRAAGANVLT
j_call: TRBJ2-7; d_call: -; v_call: TRBV28; cdr3_aa: ASSLQYRDVSYEQY
j_call: TRBJ2-5; d_call: TRBD1; v_call: TRBV28; cdr3_aa: ASQGDREDQETQY
j_call: TRBJ1-1; d_call: TRBD1; v_call: TRBV6-5; cdr3_aa: ASSYRGRGTEAF
j_call: TRBJ1-4; d_call: -; v_call: TRBV20-1; cdr3_aa: SASRGTNEKLF
j_call: TRBJ2-5; d_call: -; v_call: TRBV30; cdr3_aa: AWSVQETQY
j_call: TRBJ2-7; d_call: TRBD1; v_call: TRBV27; cdr3_aa: ASSLRGQGLEQY
j_call: TRBJ2-7; d_call: -; v_call: TRBV20-1; cdr3_aa: SARDRVAGSDEQY
j_call: TRBJ2-7; d_call: TRBD1; v_call: TRBV2; cdr3_aa: ASRDRTYEQY
j_call: TRBJ2-2; d_call: TRBD2; v_call: TRBV29-1; cdr3_aa: CVWGGKNTGELL
j_call: TRBJ2-7; d_call: -; v_call: TRBV4-1; cdr3_aa: ASSQVTGGGYEQY
j_call: TRBJ1-2; d_call: -; v_call: TRBV18; cdr3_aa: ASSDTGTAGYT
j_call: TRBJ2-7; d_call: TRBD1; v_call: TRBV20-1; cdr3_aa: SAPGQGWEQY
j_call: TRBJ1-1; d_call: -; v_call: TRBV29-1; cdr3_aa: SVEVNTEAF
j_call: TRBJ2-7; d_call: TRBD2; v_call: TRBV5-1; cdr3_aa: ASSEGLAGGHEQY
j_call: TRBJ1-3; d_call: -; v_call: TRBV5-1; cdr3_aa: ASKIGASSGNTIY
j_call: TRBJ2-3; d_call: -; v_call: TRBV2; cdr3_aa: ASSGEAAAGDTQY
j_call: TRBJ2-4; d_call: -; v_call: TRBV6-9; cdr3_aa: ASGSPGTAKNIQY
j_call: TRBJ2-7; d_call: -; v_call: TRBV7-2; cdr3_aa: ASSRTGPSYEQY